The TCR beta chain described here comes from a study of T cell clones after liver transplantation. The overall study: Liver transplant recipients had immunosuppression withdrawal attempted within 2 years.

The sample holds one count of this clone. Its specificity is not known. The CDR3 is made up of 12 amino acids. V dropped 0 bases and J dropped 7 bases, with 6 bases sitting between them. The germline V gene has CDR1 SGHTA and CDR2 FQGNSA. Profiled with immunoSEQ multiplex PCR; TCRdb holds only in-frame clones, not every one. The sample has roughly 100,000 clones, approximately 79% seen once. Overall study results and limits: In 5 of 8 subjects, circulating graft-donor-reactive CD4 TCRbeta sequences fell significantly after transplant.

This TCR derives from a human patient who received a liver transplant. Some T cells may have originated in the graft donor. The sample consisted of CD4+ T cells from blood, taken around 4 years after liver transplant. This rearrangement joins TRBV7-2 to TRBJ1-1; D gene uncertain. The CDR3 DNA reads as TGTGCCAGCAGCTTAGCAGGGATTGAAGCTTTCTTT. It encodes CASSLAGIEAFF.